This is a list of T cell receptor beta chains from one sample in a study of T cells in Graves' hyperthyroidism and ophthalmopathy. TCRdb reanalysed the multiplex PCR reads using MiXCR and keeps one entry per CDR3 protein. The sample has 600,000 to 700,000 distinct CDR3 sequences, roughly 15% seen once. Sequencing was carried out using blood. These TCRs come from a woman between 40 and 55 years old with Graves' ophthalmopathy. Each CDR3 is given with its conserved first and last residue. Each record gives: clone size, D gene, V gene, J gene, CDR3 DNA, CDR3 protein. D genes are given only for firm matches. A clone size is listed for some rows: how often the clone was seen (once, few, many), or a class if it is expanded.

clone_size: many
d_call: -
v_call: TRBV5-1
j_call: TRBJ2-6
cdr3_nt: TGCGCCAGCAGCTTGGCATGGGAACGGGCCAACGTCCTGACTTTC
cdr3_aa: CASSLAWERANVLTF

clone_size: -
d_call: -
v_call: TRBV4-1
j_call: TRBJ2-5
cdr3_nt: TGCGCCAGCAGCCAAGATGATTTCCTAACGGGAGAGACCCAGTACTTC
cdr3_aa: CASSQDDFLTGETQYF

clone_size: -
d_call: TRBD1
v_call: TRBV3-1
j_call: TRBJ1-1
cdr3_nt: TGTGCCAGCATTAAACAGGGGGCTGGCACTGAAGCTTTCTTT
cdr3_aa: CASIKQGAGTEAFF

clone_size: -
d_call: TRBD2
v_call: TRBV10-3
j_call: TRBJ2-3
cdr3_nt: TGTGCCATCAGGCGGGGAGCGGGAGAGGTTAGCACAGATACGCAGTATTTT
cdr3_aa: CAIRRGAGEVSTDTQYF

clone_size: many
d_call: TRBD1
v_call: TRBV12-3/TRBV12-4
j_call: TRBJ2-7
cdr3_nt: TGTGCCAGCAGGACAGGGTACGAGCAGTACTTC
cdr3_aa: CASRTGYEQYF

clone_size: many
d_call: -
v_call: TRBV15
j_call: TRBJ1-2
cdr3_nt: TGTGCCACCAGCAGAGTATTTGGCAAGACTTATAACTATGGCTACACCTTC
cdr3_aa: CATSRVFGKTYNYGYTF

clone_size: many
d_call: TRBD2
v_call: TRBV11-2
j_call: TRBJ2-3
cdr3_nt: TGTGCCAGCAGCTTAGGGTCGGCGGGAGGGATCACAGATACGCAGTATTTT
cdr3_aa: CASSLGSAGGITDTQYF

clone_size: many
d_call: -
v_call: TRBV2
j_call: TRBJ2-5
cdr3_nt: TGTGCCAGACAGCGGGAAGAGACCCAGTACTTC
cdr3_aa: CARQREETQYF

clone_size: many
d_call: -
v_call: TRBV29-1
j_call: TRBJ1-1
cdr3_nt: TGCAGCGTTGTGAGAGGTCGGTTTGAAGCTTTCTTT
cdr3_aa: CSVVRGRFEAFF

clone_size: few
d_call: -
v_call: TRBV15
j_call: TRBJ1-5
cdr3_nt: TGTGCCACCAGCAGACTTGGGGTGGGGGGTAATCAGCCCCAGCATTTT
cdr3_aa: CATSRLGVGGNQPQHF

clone_size: few
d_call: -
v_call: TRBV27
j_call: TRBJ2-7
cdr3_nt: TGTGCCAGCAGTTCATACACCAAAGGAGGGGACGAGCAGTACTTC
cdr3_aa: CASSSYTKGGDEQYF

clone_size: many
d_call: -
v_call: TRBV18
j_call: TRBJ2-7
cdr3_nt: TGTGCCAGCAGCCCCGGGGGCGCGAGCTCCTACGAGCAGTACTTC
cdr3_aa: CASSPGGASSYEQYF

clone_size: many
d_call: -
v_call: TRBV5-1
j_call: TRBJ2-7
cdr3_nt: TGCGCCAGCAGCCCGAGAAACGACAGGTTCTACGAGCAGTACTTC
cdr3_aa: CASSPRNDRFYEQYF

clone_size: few
d_call: -
v_call: TRBV28
j_call: TRBJ1-2
cdr3_nt: TGTGCCAGCAGTTTTTACAGGGTTAACTATGGCTACACCTTC
cdr3_aa: CASSFYRVNYGYTF

clone_size: many
d_call: TRBD1
v_call: TRBV19
j_call: TRBJ1-2
cdr3_nt: TGTGCCAGTAGTATAGAGGTGTCAGGGGGTTACTACTATGGCTACACCTTC
cdr3_aa: CASSIEVSGGYYYGYTF

clone_size: -
d_call: TRBD2
v_call: TRBV11-2
j_call: TRBJ2-2
cdr3_nt: TGTGCCAGCAGCTTATCTCCAAGCGGGAGAAAGGACACCGGGGAGCTGTTTTTT
cdr3_aa: CASSLSPSGRKDTGELFF

clone_size: few
d_call: -
v_call: TRBV3-1
j_call: TRBJ2-2
cdr3_nt: TGTGCCAGCAGCCAGATTCACACCGGGGAGCTGTTTTTT
cdr3_aa: CASSQIHTGELFF